This T cell receptor (beta chain) was sequenced in a study of response to subunit inactivated influenza vaccine. Study results and limitations: Authors proposed each seasonal influenza vaccination draws in few new T cells.

To note about this clonotype: The antigen is not known.

V dropped 7 bases and J dropped 8 bases, with 11 bases sitting between them. There are 11 residues in the CDR3. Germline values: CDR1 SQVTM, CDR2 ANQGSEA. TCRdb used MiXCR to reprocess the RT-PCR reads, holding one entry per CDR3 protein. The sample yields hundreds of thousands of distinct CDR3 sequences, roughly 15% seen once. This clonotype was sampled from a man in his fifties who received an inactivated influenza vaccine. The chain joins TRBV29-1 to TRBJ2-2; the D is unclear. The source was PBMCs from blood, collected approximately 15 days before vaccination. CDR3 in DNA: TGCAGCGCATTCAGGAGTGGGGAGCTGTTTTTT. As protein: CSAFRSGELFF.